This T cell receptor (beta chain) appears in the sequencing data of a study of T-cell memory formation after mild COVID-19. Study-wide background: TCR clusters were mostly confined to one donor each. Study-wide findings and caveats: That cross-reactive memory joined was suggested by some responding clones appearing in pre-infection memory. A second wave expanding day 15 to 37 was CD4+-biased; contracting clones were balanced.

MiXCR was run by TCRdb on the 5' RACE reads, yielding one entry per CDR3 protein. The table records 300,000 to 400,000 distinct CDR3 sequences, around 30% of them present only once. This clonotype was counted a few times. The antigen remains unidentified. This clonotype was obtained from an adult woman who had mild COVID-19 (a few samples of this study predate the infection). Cell type and time point are not known. The sample taken for sequencing was PBMCs or a T cell subset sorted from them (not recorded which).

The CDR3 loop reads CASSLMAAGPSTDTQYF. Written as DNA, the CDR3 is TGTGCCAGCAGCTTAATGGCTGCTGGCCCTAGCACAGATACGCAGTATTTT. The gene calls are TRBV7-9 and TRBJ2-3; D call uncertain. The ends were cut back, 2 bases at V and 0 bases at J, with 15 bases in the middle. This CDR3 is 17 amino acids long. Germline V gene lookup returns CDR1 SEHNR and CDR2 FQNEAQ (reference sequence). Using reference TRBV7-9 and TRBJ2-3 for the parts outside the CDR3, the full variable domain is DTGVSQNPRHKITKRGQNVTFRCDPISEHNRLYWYRQTLGQGPEFLTYFQNEAQLEKSRLLSDRFSAERPKGSFSTLEIQRTEQGDSAMYLCASSLMAAGPSTDTQYFGPGTRLTVL.